This TCR beta chain was captured in a study of T cells after yellow fever vaccination (dated by TCRdb to about 2019). In terms of the full investigation: The SMART-Seq v4 Ultra Low Input RNA kit was used to prepare libraries from fractions with low cell numbers. Bulk TCR alpha and beta repertoires were sequenced longitudinally to track T-cell clones before and after primary and booster YFV17D yellow fever vaccination. The cohort comprised two healthy male donors, one aged 18 to 30 and one aged 30 to 40 years. Bulk PBMC replicates and cell subsets were isolated from blood drawn at multiple timepoints before and after both primary and secondary immunization.

Interpreted using the paper, the treatment or condition label stands for: live attenuated yellow fever vaccine strain. At each blood-draw timepoint, two biological replicates of bulk PBMCs were obtained. A standard Ficoll-Paque protocol was used to isolate PBMCs from peripheral blood. RNA was extracted with TriZol from bulk PBMCs, CD4 and CD8 fractions, and dextramer-positive and dextramer-negative fractions. With regard to this clonotype: Its antigen is not yet known. No quality values exist for individual bases; no much larger clone is one base distant.

TCRdb shows the sequencer as Illumina NovaSeq 6000. TCR cDNA was synthesized by 5'RACE template switching, through which a universal primer site and unique molecular identifiers were introduced. cDNA synthesis was primed from both the TCR alpha and TCR beta constant segments. Libraries were amplified in two PCR steps, with sample barcodes and sequencing adapters added in the second step. Sequencing of libraries was done on Illumina HiSeq 2500 (2x100 bp) or NovaSeq (2x150 bp). Processing in the source paper ran as follows. Reads were demultiplexed and collapsed into UMI consensus sequences with MIGEC, and V(D)J alignment was performed with MiXCR. Using edgeR on replicate PBMC samples, clonotypes were called vaccine-responding if FDR was below 0.01 and the log2 fold change was above 5 up to day 15. CD4 or CD8 identity was assigned to each bulk clonotype according to whether the clonotype was present at higher abundance in the sequenced CD4 repertoire or the sequenced CD8 repertoire. TCRdb itself trimmed the public reads at Q25 with fastp, ran MiXCR and retained productive beta chains. Each entry merges the rows of one CDR3 protein and shows their most common DNA and genes. For this entry, the V and J calls and clone size follow TCRdb and not the study's own pipeline. This sample has some 420,000 distinct CDR3 sequences in its table, and approximately 18% of those were observed once. The top ten constitute roughly a sixth of the sample.

CDR1 is given as SGHRS and CDR2 as YFSETQ, both from the germline V gene. Trimming costs V 0 bases and J 5 bases, and their ends lie 14 bases apart. Counted from cysteine to phenylalanine, this CDR3 has 15 amino acids. This entry keeps only the CDR3 DNA: 45 bases, framed from base 1. Overall results and qualifications from the work: Computational filtering was required because FACS-sorted repertoires could contain abundant contaminating clonotypes from the bulk population. The study included only a couple of donors, which limits how far the findings can be generalized. The secondary T-cell response was found to be weaker but faster than the primary response, with a peak reached on day 5 rather than on day 15. A small fraction of clonotypes showed up in both the CD4 and CD8 compartments, probably as a result of convergent recombination. Most clones expanded after primary vaccination (around 96% of CD4 and 88% of CD8) were re-detected after the booster, suggesting that broad memory maintenance occurred.

This sequence uses TRBV5-1 and TRBJ1-1, with TRBD1 perhaps the D gene, on 6 matching bases. The clonotype comes from a man younger than 35 who received the YFV17D yellow fever vaccine. Sequenced material: PBMCs, taken before the yellow fever booster vaccination. The DNA sequence is as follows: TGCGCCAGCAGCTTGGCCACAGGGTCACTAACTGAAGCTTTCTTT. Its product reads: CASSLATGSLTEAFF. Supplemented by the reference TRBV5-1 and TRBJ1-1 proteins around the CDR3, the complete variable domain is KAGVTQTPRYLIKTRGQQVTLSCSPISGHRSVSWYQQTPGQGLQFLFEYFSETQRNKGNFPGRFSGRQFSNSRSEMNVSTLELGDSALYLCASSLATGSLTEAFFGQGTRLTVV.